A selection of T cell receptor beta chains follows, all from one sample in a study of shared clonotypes between healthy human individuals. Generated by immunoSEQ multiplex PCR, the TCRdb table keeps only in-frame clones and is missing some. The table lists around 2,000,000 clones, 85% to 95% of them singletons. The sequenced sample was naive CD8+ T cells from PBMCs. These receptors all come from a man between 18 and 35 years old in good health. Some clones in this sample may be carry-over from other donors' samples. The CDR3 runs from the conserved cysteine through the conserved F or W. D genes are given only for firm matches. Clone size appears in some rows only: once, few, many, or a class for an expanded clone.

clone_size	j_call	v_call	d_call	cdr3_nt	cdr3_aa
NA	TRBJ2-7	TRBV10-3	NA	TGTGCCATCAGTGAGGGGACTGCTTGGGGCGGCTACGAGCAGTACTTC	CAISEGTAWGGYEQYF
once	TRBJ2-2	TRBV27	NA	TGTGCCAGCAGTCTGGCGACTGGGGGCGGGGAGCTGTTTTTT	CASSLATGGGELFF
NA	TRBJ2-7	TRBV27	NA	TGTGCCAGCAGTTGGGTTCCTTCCTACGAGCAGTACTTC	CASSWVPSYEQYF
NA	TRBJ1-5	TRBV4-1	NA	TGCGCCAGCAGCCTCAACTCCCTGGGGCAGCCCCAGCATTTT	CASSLNSLGQPQHF
NA	TRBJ2-1	TRBV6-6	NA	TGTGCCACCGAACACCTCCCCAAAGTTACCTACAATGAGCAGTTCTTC	CATEHLPKVTYNEQFF
NA	TRBJ2-7	TRBV7-9	NA	TGTGCCAGCAGCCTACCCTCGAGCTACGAGCAGTACTTC	CASSLPSSYEQYF
NA	TRBJ1-2	TRBV11-2	NA	TGTGCCAGCAGCTTGACGGGGGGACCGGGTGGCTACACCTTC	CASSLTGGPGGYTF
NA	TRBJ2-1	TRBV6-1	TRBD2	TGTGCCAGCACAAGCGGGAGGACCTCCTACAATGAGCAGTTCTTC	CASTSGRTSYNEQFF
NA	TRBJ2-7	TRBV9	TRBD2	TGTGCCAGCAGCCCCGGGACTAGCGTTTCCTACGAGCAGTACTTC	CASSPGTSVSYEQYF
NA	TRBJ2-7	TRBV27	NA	TGTGCCAGCAGTTTCTCAGGGACCTACGAGCAGTACTTC	CASSFSGTYEQYF
NA	TRBJ1-2	TRBV7-2	NA	TGTGCCAGCAGCCTGAGGGACACCAACTATGGCTACACCTTC	CASSLRDTNYGYTF
NA	TRBJ2-7	TRBV7-6	NA	TGTGCCAGCAGCTTAGCGGGTCCCGACGAGCAGTACTTC	CASSLAGPDEQYF
NA	TRBJ2-1	TRBV28	TRBD2	TGTGCCAGCAGTTCCCGACTAGCGGACTCCTACAATGAGCAGTTCTTC	CASSSRLADSYNEQFF
few	TRBJ1-2	TRBV27	NA	TGTGCCAGCAGTGCAGGGGTGACCTATGGCTACACCTTC	CASSAGVTYGYTF
NA	TRBJ2-1	TRBV28	NA	TGTGCCAGCACCCCCCCATGGGACTGGGCCTACAATGAGCAGTTCTTC	CASTPPWDWAYNEQFF
NA	TRBJ2-3	TRBV27	NA	TGTGCCAGCAGTTTAGAGGTTGGCTACCTGCCAGATACGCAGTATTTT	CASSLEVGYLPDTQYF
NA	TRBJ2-7	TRBV9	NA	TGTGCCAGCAGCGTAGGTACGGGGATCTACGAGCAGTACTTC	CASSVGTGIYEQYF
NA	TRBJ2-5	TRBV15	NA	TGTGCCACCAGTGCGACCCGAAGCGATGTAGTGCCAACCCAAGAGACCCAGTACTTC	CATSATRSDVVPTQETQYF
NA	TRBJ1-2	TRBV6-5	NA	TGTGCCAGCAGAGCTCCGGACTATGGCTACACCTTC	CASRAPDYGYTF
once	TRBJ2-7	TRBV27	NA	TGTGCCAGCAGTTTATCCTACTACGACGAGCAGTACTTC	CASSLSYYDEQYF
NA	TRBJ1-2	TRBV6-1	NA	TGTGCCAGCAGTGAAGTAGATTCAAACTATGGCTACACCTTC	CASSEVDSNYGYTF
NA	TRBJ2-7	TRBV6-6	NA	TGTGCCAGCAGTTCTCCGATTACGAGCTCCTACGAGCAGTACTTC	CASSSPITSSYEQYF
NA	TRBJ2-1	TRBV9	TRBD2	TGTGCCAGCAGCGTAGGGACTAGCGGGAGGGAGGATGAGCAGTTCTTC	CASSVGTSGREDEQFF
NA	TRBJ1-3	TRBV11-3	NA	TGTGCCAGCAGCTTAAGGGCTTCTGGAAACACCATATATTTT	CASSLRASGNTIYF
NA	TRBJ1-1	TRBV27	NA	TGTGCCAGCAGTTTAAGGACCCCGGGCACTGAAGCTTTCTTT	CASSLRTPGTEAFF
NA	TRBJ2-5	TRBV29-1	NA	TGCAGCGTTGTGTGGAGGGGGCAAGGTGGGGAGACCCAGTACTTC	CSVVWRGQGGETQYF
once	TRBJ2-7	TRBV9	TRBD1	TGTGCCAGCAGCCCGGGACAGGGGATCTCCTACGAGCAGTACTTC	CASSPGQGISYEQYF
NA	TRBJ2-7	TRBV6-5	NA	TGTGCCAGCAGTTACCGTGGGACGGGCGAGCAGTACTTC	CASSYRGTGEQYF
NA	TRBJ1-2	TRBV4-1	NA	TGCGCCAGCAGCCCGTTTGGCCAGAGGGAGGACTATGGCTACACCTTC	CASSPFGQREDYGYTF
NA	TRBJ2-7	TRBV15	TRBD2	TGTGCCACCAGCGGCCCGGGACTAGAAGACGAGCAGTACTTC	CATSGPGLEDEQYF
NA	TRBJ2-1	TRBV19	NA	TGTGCCAGTAGTATCGGTCAGTCTTCCTACAATGAGCAGTTCTTC	CASSIGQSSYNEQFF
few	TRBJ2-7	TRBV5-1	TRBD1	TGCGCCAGCAGCTTGGTGGGGCAAGGGACAGAATTGGCGCACGAGCAGTACTTC	CASSLVGQGTELAHEQYF
NA	TRBJ1-5	TRBV18	TRBD1	TGTGCCAGCTCACCAGATGGACAGGGAAATCAGCCCCAGCATTTT	CASSPDGQGNQPQHF
NA	TRBJ2-1	TRBV7-3	NA	TGTGCCAGCAGCCCCGGACCAGACAATGAGCAGTTCTTC	CASSPGPDNEQFF
NA	TRBJ2-1	TRBV10-1	TRBD2	TGCGCCAGCAGTGAGGGCCTAGCGGGAAAGAATGAGCAGTTCTTC	CASSEGLAGKNEQFF
NA	TRBJ2-1	TRBV11-2	TRBD2	TGTGCCAGCAGCGCCGGACTAGCTTTGAAGTTCTTC	CASSAGLALKFF
NA	TRBJ2-7	TRBV28	NA	TGTGCCAGCAGTTCCCCGGGGGCGGAGCAGTACTTC	CASSSPGAEQYF
NA	TRBJ2-7	TRBV4-1	TRBD1	TGCGCCAGCAGCCGACCGGGACAGGGAGTACACGAGCAGTACTTC	CASSRPGQGVHEQYF
NA	TRBJ1-3	TRBV29-1	NA	TGCAGCGTTGAAGAGGCAGGCACGGGAAACACCATATATTTT	CSVEEAGTGNTIYF
NA	TRBJ2-1	TRBV7-3	TRBD2	TGTGCCAGCAGCCCCGGTAGCGGGAATGAGCAGTTCTTC	CASSPGSGNEQFF
NA	TRBJ2-3	TRBV9	NA	TGTGCCAGCAGGGGCGGGATTAGGGTGACAGATACGCAGTATTTT	CASRGGIRVTDTQYF
NA	TRBJ2-3	TRBV4-1	TRBD2	TGCGCCAGCAGCCAGACTCCTAGCGGGATCACAGATACGCAGTATTTT	CASSQTPSGITDTQYF
NA	TRBJ2-2	TRBV27	NA	TGTGCCAGCAGTTTAGCGTACACCGGGGAGCTGTTTTTT	CASSLAYTGELFF
NA	TRBJ2-5	TRBV11-2	NA	TGTGCCAGCAGCTCGACCGAGACTAGTTTGGAGACCCAGTACTTC	CASSSTETSLETQYF
NA	TRBJ2-7	TRBV19	NA	TGTGCCAGTAGTATAGGTGGCGAGCAGTACTTC	CASSIGGEQYF
NA	TRBJ1-4	TRBV15	NA	TGTGCCACCAGCATCCGGGACACAAGAACTAATGAAAAACTGTTTTTT	CATSIRDTRTNEKLFF
NA	TRBJ2-7	TRBV29-1	NA	TGCAGCGTTGAAGAGGGCGACGTGGGTTCCTACGAGCAGTACTTC	CSVEEGDVGSYEQYF
NA	TRBJ2-7	TRBV4-2	TRBD2	TGTGCCAGCAGCCAGGGACTAGCGGGAGTCTACGAGCAGTACTTC	CASSQGLAGVYEQYF
NA	TRBJ2-7	TRBV19	NA	TGTGCCAGTAGTATAGTTCCAGGGTCTAACGAGCAGTACTTC	CASSIVPGSNEQYF
once	TRBJ2-2	TRBV7-9	NA	TGTGCCAGCAGCCCCCGCAGCGGGCCGAACACCGGGGAGCTGTTTTTT	CASSPRSGPNTGELFF
NA	TRBJ2-3	TRBV6-1	TRBD1	TGTGCCAGCAGTGGACAGGGAGCTAGCACAGATACGCAGTATTTT	CASSGQGASTDTQYF
NA	TRBJ2-7	TRBV7-9	NA	TGTGCCAGCAGCTCATTCGCGGGGGAGCAGTACTTC	CASSSFAGEQYF
NA	TRBJ2-3	TRBV5-5	NA	TGTGCCAGCAGCTCGATGAGAGCTTGGGGAGATACGCAGTATTTT	CASSSMRAWGDTQYF
NA	TRBJ1-2	TRBV27	NA	TGTGCCAGCAGCCCCAGGGGTGAGGCCTATGGCTACACCTTC	CASSPRGEAYGYTF
NA	TRBJ2-2	TRBV4-3	TRBD1	TGCGCCAGCAGCCCTGAAAATACTGGGACAGGACCCACCGGGGAGCTGTTTTTT	CASSPENTGTGPTGELFF
NA	TRBJ2-5	TRBV6-5	NA	TGTGCCAGCAGCCCCGGGCAGCTCAGGCAAGAGACCCAGTACTTC	CASSPGQLRQETQYF
NA	TRBJ1-1	TRBV9	TRBD1	TGTGCCAGCAGCGCCGGAACACAGGGGGCGAACACTGAAGCTTTCTTT	CASSAGTQGANTEAFF
NA	TRBJ2-7	TRBV11-2	TRBD2	TGTGCCAGCACCTCGGGGGGGGCGTGGAGAGACGGGCAGTACTTC	CASTSGGAWRDGQYF
NA	TRBJ2-5	TRBV9	TRBD1	TGTGCCAGCAGCGTGGCCAGGACAGGGTACCAAGAGACCCAGTACTTC	CASSVARTGYQETQYF